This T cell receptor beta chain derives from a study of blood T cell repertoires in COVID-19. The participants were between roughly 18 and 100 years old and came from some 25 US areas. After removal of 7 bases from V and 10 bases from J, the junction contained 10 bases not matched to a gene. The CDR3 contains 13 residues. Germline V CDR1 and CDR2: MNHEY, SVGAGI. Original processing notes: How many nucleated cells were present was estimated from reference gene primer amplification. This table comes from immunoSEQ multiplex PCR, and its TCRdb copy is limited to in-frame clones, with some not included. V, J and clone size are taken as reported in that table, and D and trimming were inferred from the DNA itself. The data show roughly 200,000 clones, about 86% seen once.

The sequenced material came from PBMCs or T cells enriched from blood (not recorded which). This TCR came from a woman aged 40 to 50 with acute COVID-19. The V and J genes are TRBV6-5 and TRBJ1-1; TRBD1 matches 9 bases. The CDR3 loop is CASTATGGEVAFF. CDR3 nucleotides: TGTGCCAGCACCGCCACAGGGGGCGAGGTAGCTTTCTTT.